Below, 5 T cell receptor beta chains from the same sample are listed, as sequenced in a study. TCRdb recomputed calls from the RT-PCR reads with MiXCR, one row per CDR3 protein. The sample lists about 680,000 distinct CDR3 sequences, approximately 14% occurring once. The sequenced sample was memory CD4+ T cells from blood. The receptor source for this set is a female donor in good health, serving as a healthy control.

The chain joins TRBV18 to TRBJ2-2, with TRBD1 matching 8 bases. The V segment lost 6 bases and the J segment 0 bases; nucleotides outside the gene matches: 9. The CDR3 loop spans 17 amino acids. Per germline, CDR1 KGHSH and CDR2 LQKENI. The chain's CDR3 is CASSLDRGATNTGELFF. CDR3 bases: TGTGCCAGCTCTCTAGACAGGGGCGCAACGAACACCGGGGAGCTGTTTTTT.

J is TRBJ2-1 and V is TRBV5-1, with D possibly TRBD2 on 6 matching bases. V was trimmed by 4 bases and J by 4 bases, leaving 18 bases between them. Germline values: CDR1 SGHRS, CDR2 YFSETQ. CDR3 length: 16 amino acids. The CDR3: CASSVGTGEGYNEQFF. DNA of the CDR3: TGCGCCAGCAGCGTGGGGACGGGGGAAGGATACAATGAGCAGTTCTTC. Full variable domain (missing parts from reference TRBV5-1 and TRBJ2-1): KAGVTQTPRYLIKTRGQQVTLSCSPISGHRSVSWYQQTPGQGLQFLFEYFSETQRNKGNFPGRFSGRQFSNSRSEMNVSTLELGDSALYLCASSVGTGEGYNEQFFGPGTRLTVL.

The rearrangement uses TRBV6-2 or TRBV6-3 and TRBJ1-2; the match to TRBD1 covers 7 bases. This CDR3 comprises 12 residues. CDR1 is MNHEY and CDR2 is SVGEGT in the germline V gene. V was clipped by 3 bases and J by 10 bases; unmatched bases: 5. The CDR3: CASSYMGQTYTF. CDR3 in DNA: TGTGCCAGCAGTTATATGGGACAGACCTACACCTTC.

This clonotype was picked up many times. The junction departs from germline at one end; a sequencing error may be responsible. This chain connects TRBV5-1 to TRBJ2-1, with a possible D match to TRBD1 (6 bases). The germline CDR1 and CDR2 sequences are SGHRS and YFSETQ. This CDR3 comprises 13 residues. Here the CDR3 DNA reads TGTGCCAGCAGCTTACAAGGGGGTAATGAGCAGTTCTTC. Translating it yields CASSLQGGNEQFF. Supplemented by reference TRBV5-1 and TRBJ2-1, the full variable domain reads KAGVTQTPRYLIKTRGQQVTLSCSPISGHRSVSWYQQTPGQGLQFLFEYFSETQRNKGNFPGRFSGRQFSNSRSEMNVSTLELGDSALYLCASSLQGGNEQFFGPGTRLTVL.

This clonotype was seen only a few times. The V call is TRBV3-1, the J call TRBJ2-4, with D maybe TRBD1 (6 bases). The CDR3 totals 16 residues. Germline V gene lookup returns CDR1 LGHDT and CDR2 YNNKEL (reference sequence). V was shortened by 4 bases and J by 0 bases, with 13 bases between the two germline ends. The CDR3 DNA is TGTGCCAGCAGCCCTGGGACACTGCTAGCCAAAAACATTCAGTACTTC. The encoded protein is CASSPGTLLAKNIQYF.